The text below deals with one T cell receptor (beta chain). The CDR3 runs to 13 residues. V was pared by 5 bases and J by 6 bases, with 11 bases between. Germline V gene data show CDR1 as SGHVS and CDR2 as FQNEAQ. This entry comes from a study of blood T cell repertoires in COVID-19. In the study overall: PBMCs, B-cell-depleted T cells, or T cells were the source of the cDNA or gDNA that made up the material.

The protocol was immunoSEQ multiplex PCR, while the TCRdb copy is restricted to in-frame clones and leaves out a portion. The sample includes 45,000 to 65,000 clones, about 85% of them seen just once. The sample taken for sequencing was peripheral blood. The rearrangement uses TRBV7-8 and TRBJ2-1; D gene uncertain. This clonotype was sampled from an elderly woman with acute or convalescent COVID-19. The CDR3 DNA reads as TGTGCCAGCAGCCGGACCTCGGGCAATGAGCAGTTCTTC. Translation gives CASSRTSGNEQFF.